The entry below describes one TCR beta chain. The sample is drawn from a study of beta chain features in type 1 diabetes. All of the isolated RNA was reverse transcribed, so expressed TCRB transcripts were sequenced. TCRdb's copy holds only in-frame clones and misses some; the assay was immunoSEQ multiplex PCR. The sample includes 130,000 to 150,000 clones, around 51% of them seen just once. This CDR3 has 11 residues. The V end was cut by 10 bases, the J end by 4 bases, with 9 bases between. From germline, CDR1 is MNHNY and CDR2 SVGAGI (reference sequence). The chain combines TRBV6-6 with TRBJ2-3; weak D call: TRBD2 (5 bases). The TCR sequence derives from a man aged 18 to 30 in good health. Sample: Tregs from blood. The DNA of the CDR3 is TGTGCCATCTCGAGGGCAGATACGCAGTATTTT. It translates to CAISRADTQYF.